The entry below describes one TCR beta chain. Source study methods: For nucleated cells, counts were estimated from reference gene primer amplification. Profiling relied on immunoSEQ multiplex PCR, and the TCRdb table lists in-frame clones only, not all of them. The V and J calls and clone size come from that table; D and trimming were worked out from the DNA. The sample lists about 130,000 clones, roughly 89% seen once, with 15% to 20% in the top ten. The germline V gene encodes CDR1 SNHLY and CDR2 FYNNEI. Trimming pared 7 bases from V and 1 base from J, leaving 10 bases between. CDR3 length: 13 amino acids. The data were obtained in a study of blood T cell repertoires in COVID-19. In the study overall: There were acute and convalescent COVID-19 samples, and they came from the United States, Italy and Spain. Sample material is recorded as cDNA or gDNA derived from T cells, B-cell-depleted T cells, or PBMCs.

The chain carries TRBV2 and TRBJ1-1; D is possibly TRBD1 (5 bases). The TCR sequence derives from a man aged 50 or older with active or convalescent COVID-19. The sequencing sample was made of peripheral blood. The CDR3 nucleotides read TGTGCCAGCATGGTTGACAGGAACACTGAAGCTTTCTTT. Translation gives CASMVDRNTEAFF.